This T cell receptor beta chain comes out of a study of regulatory T cells in long-lasting Graves disease. The study's findings and limits: Preferential use of TRBV28, TRBJ1-2 and TRBJ2-5 was seen in persistent disease.

As regards this clonotype: Its specificity is not known.

Construction of the TCR beta libraries employed iRepertoire HTBI primers in conjunction with Arm-PCR of CDR3 regions. TCRdb recomputed calls from the multiplex PCR reads with MiXCR, one row per CDR3 protein. The table lists roughly 300,000 distinct CDR3 sequences, roughly a fifth of them singletons, with approximately 53% in the top ten. In germline, CDR1 is DFQATT, CDR2 SNEGSKA (reference sequence). The length of the CDR3 is 18 residues. The V end was cut by 3 bases, the J end by 4 bases, with 28 bases between. As for time point: persistent/refractory GD, antithyroid drugs over 5 years with positive TRAb. Making the TCR library involved RNA that had been extracted from PBMCs. By American Thyroid Association guidelines, Graves' disease was diagnosed in the cohort. The patients included were those that came from an endocrinology department in Xi'an, China.

The sequenced sample was peripheral blood mononuclear cells (PBMCs), obtained when the disease was refractory, from a patient treated with antithyroid drugs. V gene TRBV20-1 combines with J gene TRBJ2-7; D not resolved. The source is a female donor with Graves disease. In DNA, the CDR3 is TGCAGTGCTAGTTCCCCCCCGGGTCGTTCCTACGTGTCTTACGAGCAGTACTTC. It is translated as CSASSPPGRSYVSYEQYF.